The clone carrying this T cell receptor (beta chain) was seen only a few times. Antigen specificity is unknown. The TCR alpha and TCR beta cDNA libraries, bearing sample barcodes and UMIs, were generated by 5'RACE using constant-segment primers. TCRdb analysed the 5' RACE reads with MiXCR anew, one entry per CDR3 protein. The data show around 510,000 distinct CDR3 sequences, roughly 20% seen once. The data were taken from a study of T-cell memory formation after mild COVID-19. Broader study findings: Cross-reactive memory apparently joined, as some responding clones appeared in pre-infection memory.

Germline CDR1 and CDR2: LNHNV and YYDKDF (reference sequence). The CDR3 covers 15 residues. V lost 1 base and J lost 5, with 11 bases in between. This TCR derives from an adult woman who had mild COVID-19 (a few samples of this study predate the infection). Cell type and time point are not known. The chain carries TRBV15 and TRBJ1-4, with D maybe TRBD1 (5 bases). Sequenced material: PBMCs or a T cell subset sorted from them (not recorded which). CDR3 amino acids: CATSRGNRGNEKLFF. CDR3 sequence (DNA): TGTGCCACCAGCAGAGGAAATAGGGGAAATGAAAAACTGTTTTTT.